The rows below give T cell receptor beta chains drawn from one sample of a study of blood T cell repertoires in COVID-19. Data came from immunoSEQ multiplex PCR; TCRdb stores just in-frame clones and leaves some out. The sample includes under 150,000 clones, around 83% of them seen just once. Sequencing was performed on peripheral blood. These receptors all stem from an elderly man with active or convalescent COVID-19. Each CDR3 is given with its conserved first and last residue. Fields, in order: clone size, V gene, D gene, CDR3 length, J gene, CDR3 protein. A D gene is named only where the DNA matches it firmly. Part of the rows lack a size; the others show once, few, many or a class for expanded clones.

>NA|TRBV29-1|NA|11|TRBJ1-1
CSVARQLEAFF
>NA|TRBV5-5|NA|12|TRBJ1-1
CASSLEGDEAFF
>NA|TRBV28|TRBD1|18|TRBJ2-6
CASSLGTGKGTGANVLTF
>once|TRBV5-4|TRBD2|16|TRBJ2-3
CASSPAGTSSTDTQYF
>NA|TRBV4-2|TRBD2|16|TRBJ2-5
CASSPGLAGGGETQYF
>once|TRBV3-1/TRBV3-2|NA|16|TRBJ2-3
CASSPLAGASGDTQYF
>once|TRBV5-1|NA|17|TRBJ1-4
CASSLDAGFVTNEKLFF
>NA|TRBV11-3|TRBD2|13|TRBJ2-5
CASSPGLAETQYF
>NA|TRBV29-1|TRBD2|13|TRBJ2-5
CSVSGVYQETQYF
>NA|TRBV2|NA|16|TRBJ1-3
CASSLLPGGTGNTIYF
>NA|TRBV10-3|TRBD1|18|TRBJ2-1
CAISESAAGQGFKDEQFF
>NA|TRBV7-2|NA|14|TRBJ2-1
CASSLVGGGNEQFF
>NA|TRBV6-1|TRBD1|18|TRBJ2-5
CASSAKPTGGSGQETQYF
>NA|TRBV30|TRBD1|13|TRBJ1-5
CAWSMTGGQPQHF
>NA|TRBV6-2/TRBV6-3|NA|14|TRBJ1-1
CASSRGSMSGEAFF
>NA|TRBV4-3|TRBD2|16|TRBJ2-1
CASSPGTSGKYNEQFF
>NA|TRBV5-1|TRBD2|15|TRBJ2-1
CATRTSGGAYNEQFF
>NA|TRBV2|TRBD1|14|TRBJ1-2
CASSKDREVGGYTF
>NA|TRBV6-2/TRBV6-3|NA|16|TRBJ1-1
CASSHRDTGLGTEAFF
>NA|TRBV4-1|NA|14|TRBJ1-5
CASSAGTPYQPQHF
>NA|TRBV6-1|TRBD1|15|TRBJ1-2
CASSEAGTGKGGYTF
>NA|TRBV29-1|NA|13|TRBJ1-2
CSVGVLGRDGYTF
>NA|TRBV5-1|NA|14|TRBJ1-2
CASSLSPAGSGYTF
>few|TRBV20-1|NA|11|TRBJ1-2
CSAGSLHGYTF
>once|TRBV4-1|TRBD1|15|TRBJ1-1
CASSQARDRGAEAFF
>NA|TRBV4-3|NA|13|TRBJ1-2
CASSQGQGGGYTF
>once|TRBV7-9|NA|16|TRBJ1-1
CASSFYVGTKNTEAFF
>NA|TRBV5-1|TRBD1|16|TRBJ1-4
CASSLGDSSTNEKLFF